This passage covers 16 T cell receptor beta chains from one sample sequenced in a study of spatial heterogeneity in lung cancer. Time point here: sample taken at primary tumor resection. Unsorted whole RNA from tumor, nontumor lung or frozen PBMC underwent sequencing. TCRdb ran MiXCR on the 5' RACE reads and lists one entry per CDR3 protein. The sample has approximately 4,100 distinct CDR3 sequences, less than 30% seen once; the top ten hold under 30%. Specimen: PBMCs, collected at surgery. These receptors were taken from a female donor with early-stage non-small cell lung cancer.

A remark on this clonotype: Since it is a stray read in a library aimed at alpha chains, this beta chain has a size that is not meaningful. The CDR3 spells CASSQDRLALVSLYEQFF. The CDR3 DNA is TGCGCCAGCAGCCAAGATAGGCTAGCTCTTGTTTCGTTATATGAGCAGTTCTTC. This chain connects TRBV4-3 to TRBJ2-1, with a tentative D call TRBD2 (5 bases). The CDR3 is 18 residues long. V lost 0 bases to trimming and J lost 8 bases, with 23 bases between them. Germline assignment: CDR1 LGHNA and CDR2 YSLEER.

This clonotype rates as medium-sized. For a library built for alpha chains, this beta chain is a stray read; little rests on its size. This chain uses TRBV20-1 with TRBJ2-3; a possible D gene is TRBD2 (6 bases). CDR3 length: 15 residues. CDR1 DFQATT and CDR2 SNEGSKA come from the germline V gene (reference sequence). V was trimmed by 0 bases and J by 1 base, leaving 11 bases between them. Written as DNA, the CDR3 is TGCAGTGCTAGAGAGGGGCGCGGGGGCACAGATACGCAGTATTTT. This sequence encodes CSAREGRGGTDTQYF.

Comments on this clonotype: This beta chain represents an off-target read in a library built for alpha chains; its size is of limited meaning. The rearrangement links TRBV12-3 or TRBV12-4 to TRBJ2-1, with a weak D call TRBD2 (7 bases). The ends were cut back, 6 bases at V and 1 base at J, with 25 bases in the middle. This CDR3 has 19 residues. Here the CDR3 reads CASSPQGRGGRSSYNEQFF. DNA for the CDR3: TGTGCCAGCAGCCCTCAGGGGAGGGGCGGGAGATCGTCCTACAATGAGCAGTTCTTC.

This clonotype was seen a handful of times. For a library built for alpha chains, this beta chain is a stray read; little rests on its size. DNA of the CDR3: TGTGCCAGCAACAAAGACGAGACAGGGAACAACAATGAGCAGTTCTTC. Translating it yields CASNKDETGNNNEQFF. J is TRBJ2-1 and V is TRBV9; 7 positions agree with TRBD1. This CDR3 is built from 16 residues. Germline CDR1 and CDR2: SGDLS and YYNGEE. Germline trimming cut 6 bases from V and 5 bases from J; bases unmatched to any gene: 14.

This clonotype appeared a few times. This beta chain is a stray read from a library made for alpha chains; its abundance is not meaningful. Written as DNA, the CDR3 is TGTGCCAGCAGCGTCAGGGTAGCTGGGGCCAACGTCCTGACTTTC. Its translation: CASSVRVAGANVLTF. V is TRBV9 and J is TRBJ2-6; TRBD1 might be the D (5 bases). The CDR3 contains 15 residues. The V gene lost 2 bases and the J gene lost 2 bases, with 8 bases spanning the gap. Germline CDR1 and CDR2: SGDLS and YYNGEE.

This clonotype was counted only a few times. In a library made to pick up alpha chains, this beta chain is a stray read with a size that means little. The V gene is TRBV27, the J gene TRBJ2-3; D possibly corresponds to TRBD2 (5 bases). The CDR3 sequence is 16 residues long. Germline V CDR1 and CDR2: MNHEY, SMNVEV (reference sequence). The V end was cut by 4 bases, the J end by 6 bases, with 20 bases between. The CDR3 loop reads CASSSRRRTSHDTQYF. The CDR3 DNA sequence: TGTGCCAGCAGTTCTCGGAGGAGGACTTCCCATGATACGCAGTATTTT.

Turning to this clonotype: Little can be read into the size of this beta chain, an off-target read in a library designed for alpha chains. The chain has TRBV7-9 and TRBJ1-1; no clear D. The CDR3 sequence is 15 residues long. Looked up from germline, CDR1 is SEHNR and CDR2 is FQNEAQ (reference sequence). Trimming left V 2 bases short and J 0 bases short, with 10 bases between. In DNA form, the CDR3 reads TGTGCCAGCAGCTTATCGGCGGGGATGAACACTGAAGCTTTCTTT. The encoded protein is CASSLSAGMNTEAFF.

This clonotype came up once. A library made for alpha chains picked up this beta chain off target, so its size means little. V is TRBV20-1 and J is TRBJ2-7; D perhaps matches TRBD1 (5 bases). In germline, CDR1 is DFQATT, CDR2 SNEGSKA (reference sequence). Trimming removed 1 base at V and 9 bases at J, with 22 bases between. The CDR3 is made up of 15 amino acids. This CDR3 reads CSARGDSQGYERQYF. CDR3 coding DNA: TGCAGTGCTAGAGGGGATAGCCAGGGATACGAACGGCAGTACTTC.

This clonotype was detected a few times. This beta chain appears as a stray read in a library generated for alpha chains; its size is not informative. V gene TRBV7-9 combines with J gene TRBJ2-4; D not resolved. CDR3 length equals 14 residues. Germline V gene lookup returns CDR1 SEHNR and CDR2 FQNEAQ (reference sequence). V lost 5 bases to trimming and J lost 6 bases, with 14 bases between them. This CDR3 reads CASSKSGSGNIQYF. In nucleotides, the CDR3 is TGTGCCAGCAGCAAATCTGGTTCGGGAAACATTCAGTACTTC.

This clonotype is classed as medium-sized. A library made for alpha chains picked up this beta chain off target, so its size means little. This chain uses TRBV6-2 or TRBV6-3 with TRBJ2-2, with D unresolved. V gave up 7 bases and J gave up 3 bases, with 6 bases separating them. The CDR3 consists of 12 residues. In germline, CDR1 is MNHEY, CDR2 SVGEGT. CDR3 sequence (DNA): TGTGCCAGCAATAGATACACCGGGGAGCTGTTTTTT. The encoded protein is CASNRYTGELFF.

Points on this clonotype: The germline gene is not matched at one end of the junction; a read error may be the cause. Since the library was made to target alpha chains, this beta chain is a stray read and its abundance is not meaningful. V gene TRBV6-5 combines with J gene TRBJ2-5; tentatively, D is TRBD2 (5 bases). This CDR3 spans 15 amino acids. Germline V gene lookup returns CDR1 MNHEY and CDR2 SVGAGI. The CDR3 protein is CTSCGVGEARETQYF. In DNA, the CDR3 is TGTACCAGCTGTGGCGTGGGAGAGGCGAGAGAGACCCAGTACTTC.

This clonotype is judged medium-sized (0.01 to 0.1%). A library made for alpha chains picked up this beta chain off target, so its size means little. The V and J genes are TRBV28 and TRBJ2-3; 13 bases fit TRBD2. The germline gives CDR1 MDHEN, CDR2 SYDVKM. V shed 5 bases, J shed 5 bases, and the junction held 4 bases outside the gene matches. This CDR3 has 15 residues. CDR3: CASSGTSGMLDTQYF. CDR3 in DNA: TGTGCCAGCAGTGGGACTAGCGGGATGCTAGATACGCAGTATTTT.

Comment on this clonotype: This sequence may be a read error, since a much larger clone differs from it by one base. This beta chain appears as a stray read in a library generated for alpha chains; its size is not informative. The gene calls are TRBV19 and TRBJ2-4, with TRBD2 as a possible D gene (6 bases). V was cut by 2 bases and J by 3 bases, with 11 bases left in between. Germline-derived CDR1 and CDR2 are LNHDA and SQIVND (reference sequence). This CDR3 comprises 15 residues. CDR3: CASSIREVGKNIQYF. The CDR3 coding sequence is TGTGCCAGTAGTATAAGGGAGGTCGGCAAAAACATTCAGTACTTC.

In its sample, this clonotype is medium-sized (0.01 to 0.1%). The library was built for alpha chains, so this beta chain is an off-target read and its size means little. V usage is TRBV29-1 and J usage is TRBJ2-1; TRBD2 agrees at 12 bases. The CDR3 totals 16 residues. V was pared by 6 bases and J by 1 base, with 7 bases of the junction left unmatched. Germline assignment: CDR1 SQVTM and CDR2 ANQGSEA. The CDR3 loop is CSVTSGRSGSYNEQFF. CDR3 sequence (DNA): TGCAGCGTCACTAGCGGGAGGTCGGGGTCCTACAATGAGCAGTTCTTC.

This clonotype was picked up one time. Little can be read into the size of this beta chain, an off-target read in a library designed for alpha chains. V usage is TRBV18 and J usage is TRBJ2-3; D is ambiguous. CDR1 and CDR2 from the germline V gene are KGHSH and LQKENI. V was trimmed by 0 bases and J by 14 bases, leaving 15 bases between them. CDR3 size: 13 residues. The DNA for the CDR3 is TGTGCCAGCTCACCACCAGACCCTCCTCGTTTGTATTTT. Protein: CASSPPDPPRLYF.

Note on this clonotype: Because the library targeted alpha chains, this beta chain is an off-target read whose size means little. This chain links TRBV19 with TRBJ2-7; 7 bases are a match to TRBD1. The CDR3 is made up of 14 amino acids. CDR1 and CDR2 from the germline V gene are LNHDA and SQIVND (reference sequence). V dropped 10 bases and J dropped 8; count of bases not matched to a gene: 17. The chain's CDR3 is CATKPKATGFKQYF. Here the CDR3 DNA reads TGTGCCACCAAACCTAAGGCGACAGGGTTTAAGCAGTACTTC.